These 13 T cell receptor beta chains were all obtained from the same sample, sequenced in a study of beta chain features in type 1 diabetes. Their antigens remain unidentified. The sequenced template was cDNA made from the entire isolated RNA. The data were produced by immunoSEQ multiplex PCR, yet TCRdb's version contains in-frame clones alone and is incomplete. The sample shows 120,000 or so clones, around a sixth of them seen only once. Study findings and constraints: Patients with Type 1 diabetes showed moderately but significantly shorter TCRB CDR3s in all four CD4+ subsets.

Source material: central memory CD4+ T cells from blood. These receptor sequences come from a man younger than 30 with type 1 diabetes.

The rearrangement uses TRBV2 and TRBJ2-1; TRBD1 matches at 9 bases. With V trimmed by 6 bases and J by 9 bases, 9 bases remained unmatched. The CDR3 is made up of 14 amino acids. The germline V gene has CDR1 SNHLY and CDR2 FYNNEI. CDR3 sequence: CASRSGQGYGEQFF. CDR3 nucleotides: TGTGCCAGCAGAAGCGGACAGGGGTACGGTGAGCAGTTCTTC. The variable domain in full, with the rest retrieved from reference TRBV2 and TRBJ2-1, is EPEVTQTPSHQVTQMGQEVILRCVPISNHLYFYWYRQILGQKVEFLVSFYNNEISEKSEIFDDQFSVERPDGSNFTLKIRSTKLEDSAMYFCASRSGQGYGEQFFGPGTRLTVL.

The chain couples TRBV30 to TRBJ1-6, with TRBD1 as a possible D gene (5 bases). Germline CDR1 GTSNPN, CDR2 SVGIG (reference sequence). The CDR3 extends over 13 amino acids. The ends were cut back, 4 bases at V and 8 bases at J, with 12 bases in the middle. The CDR3 protein is CAWNWGLDSPLHF. Written as DNA, the CDR3 is TGTGCCTGGAATTGGGGGTTGGATTCACCCCTCCACTTT.

This clone has just a few counts. The chain has TRBV19 and TRBJ1-1; perhaps TRBD1 as D (5 bases). The CDR3 has 15 amino acids. V lost 3 bases and J lost 0, with 11 bases in between. Germline values: CDR1 LNHDA, CDR2 SQIVND (reference sequence). CDR3: CASSIPGPMNTEAFF. CDR3 nucleotide sequence: TGTGCCAGTAGTATCCCGGGACCTATGAACACTGAAGCTTTCTTT.

This clone was observed a handful of times. The chain joins TRBV7-2 to TRBJ1-6; 7 bases fit TRBD1. V dropped 4 bases and J dropped 8; count of bases not matched to a gene: 5. This CDR3 region has 14 residues. Germline CDR1 and CDR2: SGHTA and FQGNSA. The CDR3 DNA reads TGTGCCAGCAGCTCGACAGGGTTGGATTCACCCCTCCACTTT. It encodes CASSSTGLDSPLHF. The variable domain in full, completed from reference TRBV7-2 and TRBJ1-6, reads GAGVSQSPSNKVTEKGKDVELRCDPISGHTALYWYRQSLGQGLEFLIYFQGNSAPDKSGLPSDRFSAERTGGSVSTLTIQRTQQEDSAVYLCASSSTGLDSPLHFGNGTRLTVT.

This clone showed up just a few times. The chain employs TRBV7-2 and TRBJ2-3; 13 bases are shared with TRBD2. With V trimmed by 3 bases and J by 4 bases, 4 bases remained unmatched. The germline CDR1 and CDR2 sequences are SGHTA and FQGNSA. CDR3 length equals 16 residues. CDR3 bases: TGTGCCAGCAGCTTGAGACTAGCGGGGGGCCCAGATACGCAGTATTTT. Amino acids: CASSLRLAGGPDTQYF.

There are a few counts of this clone. The chain recombines TRBV5-6 with TRBJ2-5; no definite D call. Germline CDR1 is SGHDT and CDR2 is YYEEEE. The V and J ends lost 1 base and 5 bases respectively, with 3 bases between them. This CDR3 contains 11 residues. The DNA of the CDR3 is TGTGCCAGCAGCTTGATGGAGACCCAGTACTTC. It yields the protein CASSLMETQYF.

The chain carries TRBV30 and TRBJ2-7; D not certain. The V end lost 2 bases, the J end lost 5 bases, and 10 bases lay between the germline ends. Germline V gene data show CDR1 as GTSNPN and CDR2 as SVGIG (reference sequence). The CDR3 has 12 residues. The CDR3 spells CAWSLVAHEQYF. CDR3 nucleotide sequence: TGTGCCTGGAGTTTAGTTGCCCACGAGCAGTACTTC.

There are a few counts of this clone. The chain has TRBV7-9 and TRBJ1-6; no definite D call. CDR3 length equals 13 residues. V lost 3 bases to trimming and J lost 10 bases, with 10 bases between them. CDR1 and CDR2 (germline): SEHNR, FQNEAQ (reference sequence). The CDR3 region is CASSFDLGSPLHF. CDR3 nucleotide sequence: TGTGCCAGCAGCTTTGATTTAGGATCACCCCTCCACTTT.

This clone appeared a few times. The chain employs TRBV13 and TRBJ2-1; 10 bases are a match to TRBD2. CDR3 length equals 15 residues. V dropped 0 bases and J dropped 9; count of bases not matched to a gene: 5. The germline V gene has CDR1 PRHDT and CDR2 FYEKMQ (reference sequence). The CDR3: CASSLGPSGSREQFF. In DNA form, the CDR3 reads TGTGCCAGCAGCTTAGGGCCTAGCGGGAGTCGTGAGCAGTTCTTC.

About this clone itself: The identical CDR3 is also encoded by other nucleotide sequences in the sample. The chain recombines TRBV7-9 with TRBJ2-3; D is perhaps TRBD1 (6 bases). Trimming removed 5 bases from V and 6 bases from J, with 9 bases in between. The CDR3 spans 12 residues. CDR1 SEHNR and CDR2 FQNEAQ come from the germline V gene (reference sequence). This CDR3 is CASSPQGDTQYF. The CDR3, as DNA: TGTGCCAGCAGCCCCCAGGGGGATACGCAGTATTTT.

This clone came up a few times. The gene calls are TRBV21-1 and TRBJ2-7; the table's D call TRBD2 went unverified against the DNA. TRBV21-1 is described as a pseudogene. This CDR3 is 9 amino acids long. The CDR3 sequence is CAALGGEYF. CDR3 DNA sequence: TGTGCCGCCTTAGGGGGGGAGTACTTC.

There are a few counts of this clone. The chain uses TRBV7-3 and TRBJ2-1; D perhaps matches TRBD1 (6 bases). CDR1 and CDR2 (germline): SGHTA, FQGTGA. The CDR3 is made up of 13 amino acids. Between the trimmed V and J ends, which lost 1 base and 6 bases, there was a span of 7 bases. As DNA, the CDR3 is TGTGCCAGCAGCTTAAGGGGGCGCAATGAGCAGTTCTTC. Translating it yields CASSLRGRNEQFF.

The V and J genes are TRBV15 and TRBJ2-3, with D uncertain. CDR1 is LNHNV, CDR2 YYDKDF, per germline (reference sequence). With 0 bases removed from V and 0 bases from J, the gap between germline ends came to 13 bases. CDR3 length equals 17 residues. Written as DNA, the CDR3 is TGTGCCACCAGCAGAGATCGATCAGCAAAAAGCACAGATACGCAGTATTTT. Its translation: CATSRDRSAKSTDTQYF.